Listed below are T cell receptor beta chains from one sample, sequenced in a study of CD4 and CD8 cells across lung adenocarcinoma regions. TCRdb re-called the PCR reads through MiXCR, storing one row per CDR3 protein. The sample holds around 20,000 distinct CDR3 sequences, about 54% seen once. The specimen was CD8+ T cells from the center of a lung tumor. Receptors were obtained from a female donor with lung adenocarcinoma. The CD4 and CD8 labels of this study may be unreliable. Both conserved end residues are part of each CDR3. The D gene is left open where the match is weak. Expanded clones are given a class, and other clones once, few, many or no size at all.

clone_size: -
d_call: -
v_call: TRBV27
j_call: TRBJ2-4
cdr3_nt: TGTGCCAGCGGAGGGTTTGTAGAAGACACTCAGTACTTC
cdr3_aa: CASGGFVEDTQYF

clone_size: -
d_call: -
v_call: TRBV25-1
j_call: TRBJ2-3
cdr3_nt: TGTGCCAGCAGTGAATCTGCGCTGTCGACCACAAACATGCAGTATTTC
cdr3_aa: CASSESALSTTNMQYF

clone_size: few
d_call: TRBD1
v_call: TRBV6-4
j_call: TRBJ2-3
cdr3_nt: TGTGCCAGCAGCGGGACAGGGGTCGCAGATACGCAGTATTTT
cdr3_aa: CASSGTGVADTQYF

clone_size: many
d_call: TRBD1
v_call: TRBV15
j_call: TRBJ2-1
cdr3_nt: TGTGCCACCAGCAGAGGGTCTACAGGGGGCGCCTCTGAGCAGTTCTTC
cdr3_aa: CATSRGSTGGASEQFF

clone_size: -
d_call: -
v_call: TRBV6-5
j_call: TRBJ1-2
cdr3_nt: TGTGCCAGCAGTTACTTCGGGGCGGGGGCAGGGTGGAATGGCTACACCTTC
cdr3_aa: CASSYFGAGAGWNGYTF

clone_size: -
d_call: TRBD2
v_call: TRBV27
j_call: TRBJ2-3
cdr3_nt: TGTGCCAGGGGGCAGCGGGGAGGACTCAAAGATACGCAGTATTTT
cdr3_aa: CARGQRGGLKDTQYF

clone_size: -
d_call: -
v_call: TRBV6-1
j_call: TRBJ2-1
cdr3_nt: TGTGCCAGCAGTGAATCGGCTTCTTCCTACAATGAGCAGTTCTTC
cdr3_aa: CASSESASSYNEQFF

clone_size: medium-sized
d_call: -
v_call: TRBV6-5
j_call: TRBJ2-1
cdr3_nt: TGTGCCAGCAGTTACTGGAGGCGACCCTACAATGAGCAGTTCTTC
cdr3_aa: CASSYWRRPYNEQFF

clone_size: many
d_call: TRBD2
v_call: TRBV4-1
j_call: TRBJ2-1
cdr3_nt: TGCGCCAGCAGCCACCCCCTTGGGGCTAGCGGGAGTCTTCTTGAGCAGTTCTTC
cdr3_aa: CASSHPLGASGSLLEQFF

clone_size: -
d_call: -
v_call: TRBV27
j_call: TRBJ2-5
cdr3_nt: TGTGCGAGCAGAGGCTTTGACCAAAAGACCCAGTACTTC
cdr3_aa: CASRGFDQKTQYF

clone_size: -
d_call: -
v_call: TRBV10-3
j_call: TRBJ2-4
cdr3_nt: TGTGCCACCAAGGTCCCCGGTCGGGGCAACATTCTGTACTTC
cdr3_aa: CATKVPGRGNILYF